The clone carrying this TCR beta chain was counted ten times or more. Its antigen is unidentified. The sample comes from a study of glioma-infiltrating T cells. TCR alpha and beta CDR3 regions were amplified from RNA using iRepertoire nested multiplex PCR. For one-step reverse transcription and amplification, 100-400 ng of tissue mRNA or PBMC total RNA was used. MiXCR, run by TCRdb on the multiplex PCR reads, gives a single entry per CDR3 protein. The sample includes 150,000 to 200,000 distinct CDR3 sequences, about 31% of them seen just once. The CDR3 spans 13 residues. Trimming removed 5 bases at V and 8 bases at J, with 16 bases between. Study results and caveats: Tissue and blood shared very few CDR3 sequences. Above-expected tissue-blood divergence occurred in all gliomas, most in low-grade ones.

The receptor's source is a human donor with low-grade glioma or glioblastoma, undergoing nonglioma brain surgery, or in good health (not recorded which). The sequenced sample consisted of glioma tissue, nonneoplastic brain tissue, or PBMCs (not recorded which). J is TRBJ2-7 and V is TRBV12-3 or TRBV12-4; tentative D call: TRBD1 (6 bases). The CDR3 nucleotides read TGTGCCAGCAGTCTCGCCCTTGGACAGCAGCAGTACTTC. It codes for CASSLALGQQQYF.